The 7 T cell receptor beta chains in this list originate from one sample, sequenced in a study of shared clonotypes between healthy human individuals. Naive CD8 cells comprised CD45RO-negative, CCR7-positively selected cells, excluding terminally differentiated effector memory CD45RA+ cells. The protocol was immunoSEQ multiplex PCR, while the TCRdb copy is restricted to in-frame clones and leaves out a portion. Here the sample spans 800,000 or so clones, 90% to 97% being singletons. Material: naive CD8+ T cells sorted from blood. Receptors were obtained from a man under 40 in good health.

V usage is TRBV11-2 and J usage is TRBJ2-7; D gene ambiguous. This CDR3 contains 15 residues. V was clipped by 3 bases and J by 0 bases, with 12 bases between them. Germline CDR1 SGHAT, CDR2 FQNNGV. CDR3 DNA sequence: TGTGCCAGCAGCTTGGTCCGGTGGAGCTCCTACGAGCAGTACTTC. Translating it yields CASSLVRWSSYEQYF.

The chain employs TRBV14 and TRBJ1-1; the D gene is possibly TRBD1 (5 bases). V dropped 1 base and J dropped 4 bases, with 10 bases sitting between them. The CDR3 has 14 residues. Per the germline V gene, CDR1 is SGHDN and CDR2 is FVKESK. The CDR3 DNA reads TGTGCCAGCAGCCAAGTGTCAGGGCCCACTGAAGCTTTCTTT. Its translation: CASSQVSGPTEAFF.

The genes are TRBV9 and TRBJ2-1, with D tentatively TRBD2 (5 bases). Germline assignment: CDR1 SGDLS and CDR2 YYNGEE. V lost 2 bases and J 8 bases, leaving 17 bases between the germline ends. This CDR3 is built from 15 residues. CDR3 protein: CASSVWESISDEQFF. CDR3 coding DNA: TGTGCCAGCAGCGTGTGGGAGTCCATTTCAGATGAGCAGTTCTTC. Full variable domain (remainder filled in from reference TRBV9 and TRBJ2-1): DSGVTQTPKHLITATGQRVTLRCSPRSGDLSVYWYQQSLDQGLQFLIQYYNGEERAKGNILERFSAQQFPDLHSELNLSSLELGDSALYFCASSVWESISDEQFFGPGTRLTVL.

The chain's CDR3 is CASSQDRGGATDTQYF. DNA of the CDR3: TGCGCCAGCAGCCAAGATCGGGGCGGGGCCACAGATACGCAGTATTTT. The V call is TRBV4-3, the J call TRBJ2-3; possible D gene TRBD2, 6 bases. Germline V gene sequence: CDR1 LGHNA, CDR2 YSLEER. Trimming shortened V by 0 bases and J by 2 bases, and 12 bases separated the two germline ends. This CDR3 has 16 residues.

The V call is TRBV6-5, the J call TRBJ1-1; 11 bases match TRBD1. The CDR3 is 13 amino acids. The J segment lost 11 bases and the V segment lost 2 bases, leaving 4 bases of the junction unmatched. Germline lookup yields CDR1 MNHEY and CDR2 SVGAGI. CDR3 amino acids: CASSYVDRGLAFF. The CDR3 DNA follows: TGTGCCAGCAGTTACGTGGACAGGGGGCTCGCTTTCTTT.

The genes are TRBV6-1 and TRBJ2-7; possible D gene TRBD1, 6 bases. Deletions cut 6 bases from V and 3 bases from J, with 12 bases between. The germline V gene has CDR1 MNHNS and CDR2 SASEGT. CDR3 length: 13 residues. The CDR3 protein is CASRGRDIYEQYF. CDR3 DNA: TGTGCCAGCAGAGGCCGGGACATCTACGAGCAGTACTTC.

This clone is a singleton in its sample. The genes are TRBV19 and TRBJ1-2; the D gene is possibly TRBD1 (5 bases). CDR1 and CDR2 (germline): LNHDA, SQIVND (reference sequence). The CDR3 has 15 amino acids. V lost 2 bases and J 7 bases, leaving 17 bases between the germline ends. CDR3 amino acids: CASSISRDSATGYTF. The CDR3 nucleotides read TGTGCCAGTAGTATAAGTAGGGACTCCGCTACTGGCTACACCTTC. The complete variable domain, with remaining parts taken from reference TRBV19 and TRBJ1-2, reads DGGITQSPKYLFRKEGQNVTLSCEQNLNHDAMYWYRQDPGQGLRLIYYSQIVNDFQKGDIAEGYSVSREKKESFPLTVTSAQKNPTAFYLCASSISRDSATGYTFGSGTRLTVV.